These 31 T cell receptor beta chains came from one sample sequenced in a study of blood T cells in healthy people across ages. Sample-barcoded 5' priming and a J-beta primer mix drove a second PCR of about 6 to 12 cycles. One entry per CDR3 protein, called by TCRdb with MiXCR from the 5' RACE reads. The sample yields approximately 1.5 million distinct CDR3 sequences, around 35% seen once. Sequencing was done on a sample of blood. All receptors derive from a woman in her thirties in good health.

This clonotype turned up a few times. CDR3: CASSTGTTWGNTEAFF. CDR3 bases: TGTGCCAGCAGTACCGGGACAACATGGGGGAACACTGAAGCTTTCTTT. V and J are TRBV2 and TRBJ1-1; tentative D call: TRBD1 (6 bases). Trimming removed 5 bases at V and 1 base at J, with 17 bases between. The germline gives CDR1 SNHLY, CDR2 FYNNEI. The CDR3 consists of 16 residues.

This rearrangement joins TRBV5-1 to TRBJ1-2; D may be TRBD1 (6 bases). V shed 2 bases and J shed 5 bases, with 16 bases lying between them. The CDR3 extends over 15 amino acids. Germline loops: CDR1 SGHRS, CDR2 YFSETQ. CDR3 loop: CASSFSLDSLYGYTF. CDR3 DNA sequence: TGCGCCAGCAGCTTTAGTCTGGACAGCCTTTATGGCTACACCTTC.

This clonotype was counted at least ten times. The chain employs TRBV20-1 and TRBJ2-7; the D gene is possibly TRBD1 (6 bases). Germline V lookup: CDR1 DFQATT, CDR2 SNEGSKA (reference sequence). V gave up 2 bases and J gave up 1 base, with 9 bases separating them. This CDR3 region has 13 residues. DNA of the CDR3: TGCAGTGCTAGAAACAGGGTTTCCTACGAGCAGTACTTC. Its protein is CSARNRVSYEQYF.

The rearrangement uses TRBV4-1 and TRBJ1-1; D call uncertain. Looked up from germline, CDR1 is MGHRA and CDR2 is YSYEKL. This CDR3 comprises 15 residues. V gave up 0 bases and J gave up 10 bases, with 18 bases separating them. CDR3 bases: TGCGCCAGCAGCCAAGAATCTGCGGTCGGGTGGTTAGCTTTCTTT. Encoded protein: CASSQESAVGWLAFF.

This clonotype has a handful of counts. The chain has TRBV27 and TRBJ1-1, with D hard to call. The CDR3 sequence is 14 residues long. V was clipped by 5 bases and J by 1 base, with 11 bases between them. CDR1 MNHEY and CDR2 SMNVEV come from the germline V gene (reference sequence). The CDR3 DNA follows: TGTGCCAGCAGTCCCCCCCCCGGGAACACTGAAGCTTTCTTT. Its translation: CASSPPPGNTEAFF.

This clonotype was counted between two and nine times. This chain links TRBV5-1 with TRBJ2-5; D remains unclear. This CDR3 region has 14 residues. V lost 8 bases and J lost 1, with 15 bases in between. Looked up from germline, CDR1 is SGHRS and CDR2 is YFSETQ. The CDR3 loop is CASSLTDIQETQYF. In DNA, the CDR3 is TGCGCCAGTTCGCTCACCGACATCCAAGAGACCCAGTACTTC.

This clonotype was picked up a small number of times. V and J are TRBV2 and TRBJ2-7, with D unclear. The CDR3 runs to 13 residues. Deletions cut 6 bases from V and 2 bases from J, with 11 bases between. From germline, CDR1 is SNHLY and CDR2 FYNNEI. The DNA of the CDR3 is TGTGCCAGCAGAATCCAGGCCACCTACGAGCAGTACTTC. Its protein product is CASRIQATYEQYF. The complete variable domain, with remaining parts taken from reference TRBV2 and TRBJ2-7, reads EPEVTQTPSHQVTQMGQEVILRCVPISNHLYFYWYRQILGQKVEFLVSFYNNEISEKSEIFDDQFSVERPDGSNFTLKIRSTKLEDSAMYFCASRIQATYEQYFGPGTRLTVT.

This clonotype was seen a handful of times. CDR3 amino acids: CASSSGAGYRGETQYF. The CDR3 nucleotides read TGTGCCAGCAGCTCCGGGGCGGGGTACCGGGGCGAGACCCAGTACTTC. The V and J genes are TRBV5-4 and TRBJ2-5; TRBD2 is a possible D gene (6 bases). This CDR3 contains 16 residues. V dropped 3 bases and J dropped 5 bases, with 20 bases sitting between them. The germline CDR1 and CDR2 sequences are SGHNT and YYREEE (reference sequence).

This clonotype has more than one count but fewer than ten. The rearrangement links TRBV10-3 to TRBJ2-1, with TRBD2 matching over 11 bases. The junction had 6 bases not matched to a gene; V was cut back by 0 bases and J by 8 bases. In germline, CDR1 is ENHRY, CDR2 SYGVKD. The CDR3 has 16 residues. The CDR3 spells CAISESRSGGADEQFF. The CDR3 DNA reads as TGTGCCATCAGTGAGTCGCGTAGCGGGGGGGCGGATGAGCAGTTCTTC.

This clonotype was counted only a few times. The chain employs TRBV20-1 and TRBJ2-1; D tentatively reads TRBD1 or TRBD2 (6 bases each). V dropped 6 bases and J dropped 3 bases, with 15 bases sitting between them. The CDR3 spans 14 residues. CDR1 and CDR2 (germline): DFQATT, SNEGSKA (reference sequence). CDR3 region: CSAIAGQDYNEQFF. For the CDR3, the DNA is TGCAGTGCCATCGCGGGACAAGACTACAATGAGCAGTTCTTC.

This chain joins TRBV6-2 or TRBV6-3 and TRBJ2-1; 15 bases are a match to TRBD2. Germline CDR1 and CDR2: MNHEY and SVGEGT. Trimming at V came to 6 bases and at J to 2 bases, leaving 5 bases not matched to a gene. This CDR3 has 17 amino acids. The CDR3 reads CASSRGLAGGAYNEQFF. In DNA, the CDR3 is TGTGCCAGCAGCCGGGGACTAGCGGGGGGCGCCTACAATGAGCAGTTCTTC.

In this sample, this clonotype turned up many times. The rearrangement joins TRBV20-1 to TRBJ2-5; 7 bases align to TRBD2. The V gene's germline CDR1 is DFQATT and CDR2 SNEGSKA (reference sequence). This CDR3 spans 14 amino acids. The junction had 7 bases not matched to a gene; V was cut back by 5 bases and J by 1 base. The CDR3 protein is CSAAGTTTQETQYF. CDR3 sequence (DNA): TGCAGTGCTGCCGGGACTACCACCCAAGAGACCCAGTACTTC.

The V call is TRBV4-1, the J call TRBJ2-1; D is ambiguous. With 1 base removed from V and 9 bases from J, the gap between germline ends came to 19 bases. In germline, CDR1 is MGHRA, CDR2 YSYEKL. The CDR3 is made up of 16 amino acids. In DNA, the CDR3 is TGCGCCAGCAGCCAAGCGAAGGGCTCGGTTCCCAGTGAGCAGTTCTTC. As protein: CASSQAKGSVPSEQFF.

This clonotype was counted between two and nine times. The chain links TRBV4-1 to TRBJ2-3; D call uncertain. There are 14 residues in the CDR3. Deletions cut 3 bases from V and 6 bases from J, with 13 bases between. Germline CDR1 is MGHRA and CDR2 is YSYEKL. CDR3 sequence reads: CASSHSPWKDTQYF. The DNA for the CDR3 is TGCGCCAGCAGCCACAGTCCCTGGAAGGATACGCAGTATTTT.

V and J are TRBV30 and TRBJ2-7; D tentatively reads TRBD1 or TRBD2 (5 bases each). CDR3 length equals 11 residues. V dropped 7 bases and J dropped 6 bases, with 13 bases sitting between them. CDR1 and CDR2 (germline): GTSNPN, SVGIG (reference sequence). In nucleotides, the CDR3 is TGTGCCTCCACCGGGGCAGTCGAGCAGTACTTC. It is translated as CASTGAVEQYF.

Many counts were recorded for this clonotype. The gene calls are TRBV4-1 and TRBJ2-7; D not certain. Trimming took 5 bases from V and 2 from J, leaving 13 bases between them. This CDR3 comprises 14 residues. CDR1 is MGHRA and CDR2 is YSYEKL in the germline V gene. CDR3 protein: CASSFEQAPYEQYF. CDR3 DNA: TGCGCCAGCAGCTTCGAGCAGGCCCCCTACGAGCAGTACTTC.

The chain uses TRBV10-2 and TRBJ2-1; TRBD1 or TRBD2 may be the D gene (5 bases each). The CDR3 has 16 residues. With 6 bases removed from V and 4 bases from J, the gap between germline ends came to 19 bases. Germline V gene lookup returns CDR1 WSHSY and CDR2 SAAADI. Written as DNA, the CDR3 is TGCGCCAGCAGCCCGCGTGTGAGGGGAGAATACAATGAGCAGTTCTTC. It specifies CASSPRVRGEYNEQFF.

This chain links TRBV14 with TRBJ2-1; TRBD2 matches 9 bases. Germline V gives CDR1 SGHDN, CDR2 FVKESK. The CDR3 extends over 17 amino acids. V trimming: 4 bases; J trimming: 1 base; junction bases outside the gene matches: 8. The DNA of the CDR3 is TGTGCCAGCAGCCCTCGCTCTAGCGGGAAATCCTACAATGAGCAGTTCTTC. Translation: CASSPRSSGKSYNEQFF.

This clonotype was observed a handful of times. CDR3 nucleotides: TGTGCCAGCAGTTATAGGGGGGGGGACGGTGAGCAGTTCTTC. Translating gives CASSYRGGDGEQFF. The rearrangement uses TRBV7-3 and TRBJ2-1; D is possibly TRBD2 (7 bases). Trimming took off 6 bases at V and 9 bases at J, with 18 bases between the two ends. The CDR3 contains 14 residues. The germline CDR1 and CDR2 sequences are SGHTA and FQGTGA.

The CDR3 DNA is TGTGCCAGCAGCTTGGCGGACAGATACGCTGAAGCTTTCTTT. The encoded protein is CASSLADRYAEAFF. The V call is TRBV5-6, the J call TRBJ1-1; D is possibly TRBD1 (6 bases). The CDR3 runs to 14 residues. Germline V lookup: CDR1 SGHDT, CDR2 YYEEEE. Trimming stripped 0 bases from V and 6 bases from J, with 12 bases between.

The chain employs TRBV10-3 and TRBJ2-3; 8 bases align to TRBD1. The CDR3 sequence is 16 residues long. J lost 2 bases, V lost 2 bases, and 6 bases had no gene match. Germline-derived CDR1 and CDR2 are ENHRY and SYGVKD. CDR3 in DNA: TGTGCCATCAGTGAGGCGGGACAGGATTACACAGATACGCAGTATTTT. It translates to CAISEAGQDYTDTQYF.

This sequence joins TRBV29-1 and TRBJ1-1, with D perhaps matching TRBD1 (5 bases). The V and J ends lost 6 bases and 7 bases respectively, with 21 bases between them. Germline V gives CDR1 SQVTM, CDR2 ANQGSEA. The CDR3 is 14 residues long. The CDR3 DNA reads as TGCAGCGTCGAATATTCCGGGACGAGAGATGAAGCTTTCTTT. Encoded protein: CSVEYSGTRDEAFF.

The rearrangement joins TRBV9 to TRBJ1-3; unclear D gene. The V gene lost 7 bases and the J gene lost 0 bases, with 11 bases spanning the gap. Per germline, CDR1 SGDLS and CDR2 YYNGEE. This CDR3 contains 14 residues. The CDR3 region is CASGSAGSGNTIYF. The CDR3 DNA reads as TGTGCCAGCGGCTCGGCGGGCTCTGGAAACACCATATATTTT.

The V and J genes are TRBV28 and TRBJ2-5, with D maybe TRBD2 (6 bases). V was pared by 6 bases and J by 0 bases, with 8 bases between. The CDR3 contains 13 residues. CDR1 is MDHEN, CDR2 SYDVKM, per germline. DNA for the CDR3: TGTGCCAGCAGCCGGGAGAACCAAGAGACCCAGTACTTC. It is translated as CASSRENQETQYF.

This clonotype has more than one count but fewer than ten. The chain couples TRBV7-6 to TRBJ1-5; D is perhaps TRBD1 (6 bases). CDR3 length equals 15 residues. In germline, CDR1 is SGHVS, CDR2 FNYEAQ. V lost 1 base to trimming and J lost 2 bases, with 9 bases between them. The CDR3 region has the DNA TGTGCCAGCAGCTTAGGGTACAGGGGCAATCAGCCCCAGCATTTT. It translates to CASSLGYRGNQPQHF.

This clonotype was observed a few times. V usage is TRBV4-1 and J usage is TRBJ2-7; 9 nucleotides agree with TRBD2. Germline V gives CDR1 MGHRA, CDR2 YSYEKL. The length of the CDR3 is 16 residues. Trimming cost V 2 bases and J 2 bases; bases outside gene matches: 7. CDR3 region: CASSQFALAGTYEQYF. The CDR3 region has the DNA TGCGCCAGCAGCCAATTCGCTCTAGCGGGGACCTACGAGCAGTACTTC.

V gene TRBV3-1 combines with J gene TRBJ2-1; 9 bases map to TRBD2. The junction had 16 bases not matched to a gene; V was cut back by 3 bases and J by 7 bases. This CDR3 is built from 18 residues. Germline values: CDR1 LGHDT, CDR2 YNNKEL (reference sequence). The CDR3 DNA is TGTGCCAGCAGCCACCAAGGGGTGGGGCGGGGGGGCAGGAATGAGCAGTTCTTC. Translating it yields CASSHQGVGRGGRNEQFF.

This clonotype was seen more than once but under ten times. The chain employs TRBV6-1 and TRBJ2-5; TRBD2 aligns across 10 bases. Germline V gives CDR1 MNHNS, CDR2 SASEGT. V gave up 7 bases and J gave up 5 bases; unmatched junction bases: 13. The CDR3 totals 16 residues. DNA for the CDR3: TGTGCCAGCATAGGGGTGGCTAGCGGGGGTGAGGAGACCCAGTACTTC. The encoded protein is CASIGVASGGEETQYF.

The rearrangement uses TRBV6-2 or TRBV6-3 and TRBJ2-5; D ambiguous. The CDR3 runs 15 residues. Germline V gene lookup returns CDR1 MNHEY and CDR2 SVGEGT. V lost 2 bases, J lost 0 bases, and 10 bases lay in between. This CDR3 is CASSYRAMYQETQYF. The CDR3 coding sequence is TGTGCCAGCAGTTACCGTGCGATGTACCAAGAGACCCAGTACTTC.

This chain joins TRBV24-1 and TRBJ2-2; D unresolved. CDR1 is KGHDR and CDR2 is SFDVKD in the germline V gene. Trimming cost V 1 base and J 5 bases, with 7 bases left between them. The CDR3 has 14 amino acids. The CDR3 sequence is CATSDFGPTGELFF. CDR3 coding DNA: TGTGCCACCAGTGATTTCGGCCCAACCGGGGAGCTGTTTTTT.

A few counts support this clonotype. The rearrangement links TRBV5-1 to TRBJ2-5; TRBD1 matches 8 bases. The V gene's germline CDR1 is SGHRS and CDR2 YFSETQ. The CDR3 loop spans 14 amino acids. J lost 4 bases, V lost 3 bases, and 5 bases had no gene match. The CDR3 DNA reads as TGCGCCAGCAGCTGGGGGACAGGCGTAGAGACCCAGTACTTC. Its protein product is CASSWGTGVETQYF. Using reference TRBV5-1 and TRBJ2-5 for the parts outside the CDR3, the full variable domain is KAGVTQTPRYLIKTRGQQVTLSCSPISGHRSVSWYQQTPGQGLQFLFEYFSETQRNKGNFPGRFSGRQFSNSRSEMNVSTLELGDSALYLCASSWGTGVETQYFGPGTRLLVL.